This TCR beta chain stems from a study of cytomegalovirus exposure and HLA in healthy donors (TCRdb year 2017). With respect to the entire study: An earlier analysis of a few hundred of the donors reported around 280 Gb of sequence data and 117 million unique TCR beta sequences obtained from roughly 180 million T cells. The aim of the study was to test whether cataloging public T cell receptors could identify signatures of past pathogen exposure. A later genetic analysis took genome-wide SNP genotypes for about 55% of the roughly 670 donors and used that subset as a discovery cohort. A separate validation cohort of about 110 different subjects was used in addition to the roughly 720-subject first cohort. On average, roughly 240,000 unique TCR beta nucleotide sequences were sequenced per donor among 398 genotyped donors of the cohort, with roughly 18% of those sequences being non-productive. HLA typing included class I and class II loci at four-digit resolution. An early release that covered roughly 600 HLA-typed donors contained around 330 gigabases of sequencing data and about 93 million unique TCR sequences. Typing coverage differed by locus: A, B, C, DRB1 and DQB1 were typed in roughly 629-630 donors, DQA1 in approximately 520, DPA1 in some 600, and DPB1 in 450 to 480. To study patterns of TCR occurrence, a later analysis re-analyzed previously published TCR beta repertoires from around 660 donors and added high-resolution HLA genotyping. An earlier analysis of about 600 of the donors used high-throughput TCR beta sequencing to judge whether each TCR beta V gene segment behaved as functional or pseudogenic. To predict cytomegalovirus infection status, the study combined high-throughput TCR immunosequencing, statistical association of individual TCRs with disease status, and machine learning. Alongside the repertoire data, information on donor age, sex, ethnicity and CMV serostatus was compiled. The T cell repertoires of roughly 660 subjects were profiled by immunosequencing and related to cytomegalovirus serostatus. Among the roughly 380 genotyped donors, 75% to 90% belonged to the genetic ancestry cluster associated with self-reported Caucasian donors. All discovery cohort repertoires had been generated using a single sequencing platform. Several DR-DQ haplotypes were treated as single units for association and clustering because of strong linkage in the cohort. Rather than using new phenotypic data, the later analysis identified candidate immune exposures from TCR beta sequences and from how often those sequences occurred across donors.

This clone was picked up one time. Its antigen is still unknown. The record has no base qualities; no much larger clone is one base away. Preparation of the library involved the immunoSEQ multiplex PCR assay. A mixture of 60 forward primers for TCR Vbeta segments and 13 reverse primers for TCR Jbeta segments was used in the multiplex PCR. The CDR3 region of rearranged TCR beta genes was amplified from genomic DNA with a multiplex PCR assay. The Illumina HiSeq System was used to sequence the amplified TCR beta libraries as 87-base-pair reads. The paper's data handling went like this. A later analysis counted about 76 million unique TCR beta chains across the 666 repertoires, and roughly 9.9 million of these chains were shared by at least two donors. To remove PCR and sequencing errors, raw reads were error-corrected and collapsed into unique sequences using a nearest-neighbor algorithm that merged closely related sequences. Alignment of CDR3 sequences to IMGT reference sequences was used to assign V, D and J gene segments. Each retained sequence needed at least a six-nucleotide match to both a V gene segment and a J gene segment. A rearrangement was called productive if the CDR3 had no stop codons and remained in frame with V and J, and every other rearrangement was called non-productive. Following IMGT convention, CDR3 was defined as the stretch from the second conserved V-encoded cysteine up to the conserved J-encoded phenylalanine. Sequences without an unambiguous match to a single V gene segment were excluded from the earlier analysis of 587 of the donors. An earlier analysis of 500 to 600 of the donors classified V segments as functional when productive rearrangements were above 56.7% and as segregating when the standard deviation between donors was above 5%. A statistical classification framework was built for diagnosing cytomegalovirus status from the catalog of TCR beta chain sequences. In a later analysis, TCR nucleotide sequences were compared against IMGT/GENE-DB human TR gene sequences so that V and J genes could be assigned. In a later analysis, CDR3 sequences and most-parsimonious VDJ recombination scenarios were assigned using the TCRdist pipeline. In a later analysis, every TCR beta chain was defined by the combination of its CDR3 amino acid sequence and its V-gene family, and reads without a unique V-gene family were dropped. As a way to deal with suspected cross-contamination and a sequencing artifact, a later analysis dropped nearly 600 nucleotide sequences that were highly shared and had low generation probability. For each public chain, a later analysis derived a clonal expansion index from normalized ranks of inferred template counts within each repertoire. Generation probabilities in a later analysis came from a VDJ recombination model fitted to out-of-frame rearrangements, and those results were checked against IGoR. In a later analysis, TCR-TCR, TCR-HLA and TCR-CMV co-occurrence was scored with hypergeometric tests, and a repertoire-size bias correction was applied to TCR pairs. To estimate false discovery rates, a later analysis permuted the HLA or CMV assignments 20 times. In a later analysis, co-occurring TCRs were grouped using DBSCAN, with TCRdist sequence similarity added in when clustering inside HLA-allele-positive subsets. For co-occurrence clustering, repertoires with fewer than 30,000 or more than 120,000 public chains were excluded, along with five repertoires with anomalous nucleotide sharing. What TCRdb holds here is the immuneACCESS table cut down to in-frame rearrangements. Part of the clones is not present; checked against another copy, under half of the missing clones reflect an unresolved V gene, and the others are unexplained. V, J and clone size are those of that table, while D and trimming were read from the DNA. Counted in this sample were 200,000 to 300,000 clones; about 85% of them appeared once. The top ten hold 0.24% of the sample.

The cohort consisted of 670 or so healthy bone marrow donors. At the time of sampling, all cohort members were nominally healthy, though unrecorded immune exposures were likely present. The donor tested CMV seronegative and was one of the 352 seronegative cohort members. Each donor provided a peripheral blood sample, and peripheral blood mononuclear cells were used for TCR beta sequencing. Genomic DNA was extracted from the blood cell samples with the Qiagen DNeasy Blood Extraction Kit. The investigation overall reported the following: Across donors, most TCR sequences were observed very rarely, whereas some public TCRs were present in many individuals. In this cohort, only TCR beta chains were sequenced, and detectable features were limited by the absence of alpha or paired-chain data. Some IMGT-functional V segments, including TRBV6-2 and TRBV6-3, could not be told apart with the 87-base-pair reads, so those segments were excluded. According to a later analysis, parvovirus B19, influenza, CMV and Epstein-Barr virus appeared linked to several top co-occurrence clusters. In vitro tests confirmed that a few of the cytomegalovirus-associated TCR beta chains recognize cytomegalovirus antigens. According to a later genetic analysis, donors in an Asian-associated ancestry cluster had fewer N-insertions in productive TCRs than the roughly 660-donor mean. The presence/absence analyses assumed that sequencing depth was roughly uniform across donors, and that assumption may not be true. The study listed 164 TCR beta chains as associated with cytomegalovirus. The classifier was reported to diagnose cytomegalovirus status with high specificity and sensitivity in both the original cohort and the validation cohort. The authors suggested that the approach could potentially be extended to other disease states and immunological phenotypes. A further reported finding was that TCR beta sequences accurately predicted the HLA-A and HLA-B alleles for most subjects in the first cohort. According to a later analysis, TCR association rates differed among HLA loci, with DRB1 alleles showing the most associated TCRs and HLA-C alleles showing the fewest. Most CMV-associated TCR beta chains appeared to be HLA-restricted in a later analysis, and the HLA associations seemed to be driven largely by CMV exposure. In a later analysis, HLA-associated TCR beta chains showed more clonal expansion and lower generation probabilities than non-associated chains that were equally common. V-gene and J-gene trimming of TCR beta chains was associated with a missense DCLRE1C variant in a later genetic analysis, and the association was replicated in an independent cohort. A cluster of highly shared sequence variants was judged likely to be a technical artifact of the sequencing pipeline. Because counts were too low, approximately 18 rarely observed V segments, including chromosome 9 orphons, were excluded from the earlier analysis of some 590 of the donors. For the cohort, immune exposure information was limited to CMV serostatus. Broadly in line with IMGT annotations, most TCR beta V segments showed up in productive rearrangements about 90% or about 30% of the time in an earlier analysis of around 600 of the donors. When HLA alleles, especially DR and DQ, strongly co-occurred, attributing TCR associations to individual alleles was difficult. Linkage disequilibrium might explain the correlated functional status among segregating V segments, but an unknown experimental factor could not be ruled out. At a false discovery rate of 0.05, a later analysis linked fewer than 20,000 TCR beta sequences to specific HLA alleles. Because some donors lacked HLA typing at each locus, the association tests relied only on the typed subset.

Germline trimming amounts to 6 bases on V and 0 bases on J, with 16 as the count of junction bases outside the gene matches. Via the germline V gene, CDR1 is MRHNA and CDR2 SNTAGT. The CDR3 goes from the cysteine to the phenylalanine over 19 residues. Of all the DNA, just the CDR3 is kept, 57 bases in frame from base 1. The sequence derives from a girl aged 2-10 years in good health and CMV-seronegative. The material sequenced was PBMCs. The sequence is built from TRBV6-4 and TRBJ1-1; TRBD1 aligns with 10 central bases. The DNA sequence reads TGTGCCAGCAGAGCTACCCCGGGACAGGGGCTGTTAGTGAACACTGAAGCTTTCTTT. Translated, it reads CASRATPGQGLLVNTEAFF.